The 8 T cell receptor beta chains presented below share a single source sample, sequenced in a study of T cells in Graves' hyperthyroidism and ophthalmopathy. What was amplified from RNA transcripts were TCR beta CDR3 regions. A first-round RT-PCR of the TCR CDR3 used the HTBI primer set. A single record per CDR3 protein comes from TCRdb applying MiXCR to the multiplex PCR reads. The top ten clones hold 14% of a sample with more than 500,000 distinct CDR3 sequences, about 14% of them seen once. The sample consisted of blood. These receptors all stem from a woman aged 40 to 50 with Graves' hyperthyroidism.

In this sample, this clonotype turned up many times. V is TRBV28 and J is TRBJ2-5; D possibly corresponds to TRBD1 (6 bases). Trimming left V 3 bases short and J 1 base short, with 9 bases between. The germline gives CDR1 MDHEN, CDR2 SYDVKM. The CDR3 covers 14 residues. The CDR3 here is CASSFLQGQETQYF. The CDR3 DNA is TGTGCCAGCAGTTTTCTACAGGGCCAAGAGACCCAGTACTTC.

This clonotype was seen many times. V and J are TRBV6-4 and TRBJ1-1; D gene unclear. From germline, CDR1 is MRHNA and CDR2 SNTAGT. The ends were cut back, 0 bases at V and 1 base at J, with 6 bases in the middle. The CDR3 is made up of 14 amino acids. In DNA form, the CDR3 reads TGTGCCAGCAGTGACTCGAACAGGAACACTGAAGCTTTCTTT. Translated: CASSDSNRNTEAFF.

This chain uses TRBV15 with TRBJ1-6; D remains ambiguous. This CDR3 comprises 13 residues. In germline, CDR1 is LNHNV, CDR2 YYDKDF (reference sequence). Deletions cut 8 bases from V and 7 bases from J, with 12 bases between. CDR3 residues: CATSGRSNSPLHF. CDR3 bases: TGTGCCACCTCTGGGAGGAGCAATTCACCCCTCCACTTT. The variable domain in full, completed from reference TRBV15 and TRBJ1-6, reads DAMVIQNPRYQVTQFGKPVTLSCSQTLNHNVMYWYQQKSSQAPKLLFHYYDKDFNNEADTPDNFQSRRPNTSFCFLDIRSPGLGDTAMYLCATSGRSNSPLHFGNGTRLTVT.

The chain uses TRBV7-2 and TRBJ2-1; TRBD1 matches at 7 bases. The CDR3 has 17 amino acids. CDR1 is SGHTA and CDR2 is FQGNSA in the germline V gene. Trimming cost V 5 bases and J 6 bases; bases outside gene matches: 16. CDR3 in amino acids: CASSPNTGTVIINEQFF. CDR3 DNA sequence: TGTGCCAGCAGCCCAAATACCGGGACAGTAATAATCAATGAGCAGTTCTTC.

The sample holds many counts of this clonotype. The CDR3 here is CASSMVGPASYEQYF. The CDR3 DNA sequence: TGTGCCAGCAGCATGGTGGGGCCAGCCTCCTACGAGCAGTACTTC. The rearrangement joins TRBV28 to TRBJ2-7; maybe TRBD1 (5 bases). Germline assignment: CDR1 MDHEN and CDR2 SYDVKM. This CDR3 has 15 residues. Trimming removed 6 bases from V and 0 bases from J, with 15 bases in between.

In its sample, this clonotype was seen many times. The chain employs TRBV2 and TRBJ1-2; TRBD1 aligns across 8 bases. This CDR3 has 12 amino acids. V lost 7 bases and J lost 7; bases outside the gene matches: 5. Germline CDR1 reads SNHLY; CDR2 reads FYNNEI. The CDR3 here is CASTDRGFGYTF. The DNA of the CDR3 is TGTGCCAGCACAGACAGGGGTTTTGGCTACACCTTC.

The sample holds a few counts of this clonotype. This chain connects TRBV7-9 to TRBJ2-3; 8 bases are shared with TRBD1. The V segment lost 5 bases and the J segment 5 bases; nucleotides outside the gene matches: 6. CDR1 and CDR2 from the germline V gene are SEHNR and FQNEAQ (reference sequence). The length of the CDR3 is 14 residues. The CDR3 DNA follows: TGTGCCAGCAGCATCCCCGGGACAGGAGATACGCAGTATTTT. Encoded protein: CASSIPGTGDTQYF.

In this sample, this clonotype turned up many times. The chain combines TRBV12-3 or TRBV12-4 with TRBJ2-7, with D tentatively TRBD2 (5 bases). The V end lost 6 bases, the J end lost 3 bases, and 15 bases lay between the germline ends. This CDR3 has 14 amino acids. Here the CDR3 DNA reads TGTGCCAGCAGACCCGGCGGGCCTCACTACGAGCAGTACTTC. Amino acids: CASRPGGPHYEQYF.